The rows below give T cell receptor beta chains drawn from one sample of a study of CD8 T cells in ankylosing spondylitis. Each CDR3 protein gets one entry after TCRdb re-called the 5' RACE reads with MiXCR. The sample has about 240,000 distinct CDR3 sequences, about 11% seen once. The sequenced material came from blood, either unsorted or a sorted T cell fraction (not recorded which). These receptor sequences come from a male donor with ankylosing spondylitis or in good health (not recorded which). CDR3s include the opening cysteine and the closing phenylalanine or tryptophan. The D gene is left open where the match is weak. The size entry is marked missing in some rows and otherwise reads once, few, many or a size class.

>many|TRBJ2-2|TRBV29-1|-
CSGRAENTGELFF
TGCAGCGGAAGGGCAGAGAACACCGGGGAGCTGTTTTTT
>many|TRBJ2-2|TRBV15|TRBD2
CATSRLLAGLNTGELFF
TGTGCCACCAGCAGACTCCTAGCGGGCCTTAACACCGGGGAGCTGTTTTTT
>many|TRBJ2-5|TRBV29-1|TRBD2
CSAGSGAPAETQYF
TGCAGCGCTGGGAGCGGGGCCCCGGCCGAGACCCAGTACTTC
>many|TRBJ2-1|TRBV9|TRBD1
CASSAHGTGGNEQFF
TGTGCCAGCAGCGCTCACGGGACAGGGGGCAATGAGCAGTTCTTC
>many|TRBJ1-5|TRBV10-3|TRBD1
CVTGTGDYQPQHF
TGTGTCACTGGGACAGGGGATTATCAGCCCCAGCATTTT
>few|TRBJ2-3|TRBV20-1|-
CSARPTPGGPDTQYF
TGCAGTGCTAGACCCACTCCCGGGGGGCCAGATACGCAGTATTTT
>many|TRBJ2-1|TRBV5-1|-
CASSPGLNYNEQFF
TGCGCCAGCAGCCCGGGCTTAAACTACAATGAGCAGTTCTTC
>-|TRBJ2-7|TRBV20-1|-
CSAPPSGAHEQYF
TGCAGTGCCCCCCCCTCGGGCGCCCACGAGCAGTACTTC
>many|TRBJ1-5|TRBV4-1|TRBD1
CASSPNRGRNQPQHF
TGCGCCAGCAGCCCAAACAGGGGAAGGAATCAGCCCCAGCATTTT
>few|TRBJ2-2|TRBV7-3|-
CASSLRRGTNTGELFF
TGTGCCAGCAGCTTAAGGAGGGGGACAAACACCGGGGAGCTGTTTTTT
>many|TRBJ1-5|TRBV20-1|-
CSARRWSDQPQHF
TGCAGTGCTAGACGGTGGTCGGATCAGCCCCAGCATTTT
>few|TRBJ1-1|TRBV5-1|-
CASSLEDRVGAFF
TGCGCCAGCAGCTTGGAGGACAGAGTTGGAGCTTTCTTT